Following are 17 T cell receptor beta chains from one sample sequenced in a study of graft-versus-host responses after intestinal transplantation. Their target antigens are unknown. Sequencing used immunoSEQ multiplex PCR; TCRdb keeps in-frame clones, though not all of them. Of approximately 120,000 clones listed, 85% to 95% were seen once; the top ten hold around 0.15%. The source was unstimulated CD4+ T cells sorted from spleen or lymph node cells, collected before intestinal transplant. Receptor source: a human donor who received an intestinal transplant.

The rearrangement uses TRBV2 and TRBJ2-5; TRBD2 agrees at 12 bases. Trimming took 5 bases from V and 1 from J; bases not matched to a gene: 8. This CDR3 has 17 residues. The germline gives CDR1 SNHLY, CDR2 FYNNEI. The CDR3 coding sequence is TGTGCCAGCAGTACTACTACTAGCGGGGGGACCCAAGAGACCCAGTACTTC. Protein sequence: CASSTTTSGGTQETQYF.

The V call is TRBV7-9, the J call TRBJ1-3; tentatively, D is TRBD1 (6 bases). Deletions cut 4 bases from V and 0 bases from J, with 19 bases between. The CDR3 runs to 18 residues. Germline-derived CDR1 and CDR2 are SEHNR and FQNEAQ (reference sequence). The CDR3 loop reads CASSWYRAIPYSGNTIYF. For the CDR3, the DNA is TGTGCCAGCAGCTGGTACAGGGCCATACCCTACTCTGGAAACACCATATATTTT. Full variable domain (missing parts from reference TRBV7-9 and TRBJ1-3): DTGVSQNPRHKITKRGQNVTFRCDPISEHNRLYWYRQTLGQGPEFLTYFQNEAQLEKSRLLSDRFSAERPKGSFSTLEIQRTEQGDSAMYLCASSWYRAIPYSGNTIYFGEGSWLTVV.

The CDR3 is CASSRSWGGVQETQYF. In DNA, the CDR3 is TGCGCCAGCAGCCGCTCTTGGGGAGGAGTCCAAGAGACCCAGTACTTC. The V and J genes are TRBV5-1 and TRBJ2-5; D possibly corresponds to TRBD2 (6 bases). Deletions cut 4 bases from V and 1 base from J, with 17 bases between. The germline gives CDR1 SGHRS, CDR2 YFSETQ. The CDR3 spans 16 residues. Full variable domain (remainder filled in from reference TRBV5-1 and TRBJ2-5): KAGVTQTPRYLIKTRGQQVTLSCSPISGHRSVSWYQQTPGQGLQFLFEYFSETQRNKGNFPGRFSGRQFSNSRSEMNVSTLELGDSALYLCASSRSWGGVQETQYFGPGTRLLVL.

Of note for this clone: One end of the junction varies from germline; a read error may be responsible. The genes are TRBV18 and TRBJ2-4, with 7 nucleotides matching TRBD1. The CDR3 spans 15 residues. The V gene's germline CDR1 is KGHSH and CDR2 LQKENI. Here the CDR3 DNA reads TGTGCCAGCTCACCATCGGACAGGACCAAGAACATTCAGTACTTC. It specifies CASSPSDRTKNIQYF.

The CDR3: CASTYRGQGNTIYF. In DNA form, the CDR3 reads TGTGCCAGCACGTACCGGGGGCAGGGAAACACCATATATTTT. The chain recombines TRBV2 with TRBJ1-3; tentatively, D is TRBD1 (6 bases). The CDR3 loop spans 14 amino acids. CDR1 is SNHLY and CDR2 is FYNNEI in the germline V gene. V was trimmed by 7 bases and J by 4 bases, leaving 14 bases between them. The complete variable domain, with remaining parts taken from reference TRBV2 and TRBJ1-3, reads EPEVTQTPSHQVTQMGQEVILRCVPISNHLYFYWYRQILGQKVEFLVSFYNNEISEKSEIFDDQFSVERPDGSNFTLKIRSTKLEDSAMYFCASTYRGQGNTIYFGEGSWLTVV.

This chain joins TRBV6-5 and TRBJ2-7; 8 bases are shared with TRBD2. Germline-derived CDR1 and CDR2 are MNHEY and SVGAGI. Losses at the gene ends were 6 bases for V and 7 bases for J; bases not matched to a gene: 14. CDR3 length equals 15 residues. The DNA of the CDR3 is TGTGCCAGCAGGGAATCGGGGGGGCCCGCAGGAGAGCAGTACTTC. It specifies CASRESGGPAGEQYF.

A single count supports this clone. The J gene is TRBJ2-6, the V gene TRBV4-2, with 10 bases fitting TRBD1. Germline CDR1 and CDR2: LGHNA and YNFKEQ. This CDR3 has 15 residues. Trimming removed 3 bases from V and 11 bases from J; junction bases left unmatched: 7. CDR3 in DNA: TGTGCCAGCAGCCAGGCAGACAGGGGGCTCTACGTCCTGACTTTC. It encodes CASSQADRGLYVLTF.

This clone has a handful of counts. Here the CDR3 reads CASSSDLSSYNSPLHF. The CDR3 region has the DNA TGTGCCAGCAGCTCAGACCTTAGCTCCTATAATTCACCCCTCCACTTT. V and J are TRBV9 and TRBJ1-6; D is ambiguous. This CDR3 comprises 16 residues. CDR1 SGDLS and CDR2 YYNGEE come from the germline V gene. Trimming took off 4 bases at V and 0 bases at J, with 11 bases between the two ends.

Regarding this clone: At the DNA level, this CDR3 is encoded by other sequences in the same sample as well. This sequence joins TRBV6-6 and TRBJ2-7; 7 bases match TRBD1. Per germline, CDR1 MNHNY and CDR2 SVGAGI (reference sequence). V lost 9 bases to trimming and J lost 4 bases; unmatched junction nucleotides: 9. CDR3 length equals 13 residues. CDR3 nucleotide sequence: TGTGCCAGTAGTCGGACAGGACTTTACGAGCAGTACTTC. Amino acid sequence: CASSRTGLYEQYF.

The chain couples TRBV18 to TRBJ2-7; maybe TRBD2 (7 bases). This CDR3 contains 13 residues. Between the trimmed V and J ends, which lost 6 bases and 2 bases, there was a span of 11 bases. CDR1 and CDR2 from the germline V gene are KGHSH and LQKENI. The CDR3 loop reads CASSQGGAYEQYF. CDR3 nucleotides: TGTGCCAGCTCGCAAGGGGGGGCCTACGAGCAGTACTTC.

The chain combines TRBV18 with TRBJ2-1; 11 positions match TRBD2. Trimming cost V 2 bases and J 4 bases; bases outside gene matches: 4. Germline lookup yields CDR1 KGHSH and CDR2 LQKENI. The CDR3 totals 16 residues. The CDR3, as DNA: TGTGCCAGCTCACCAACGCTAGCGGGGGGATACAATGAGCAGTTCTTC. Translation gives CASSPTLAGGYNEQFF.

This rearrangement joins TRBV7-9 to TRBJ1-1; D might be TRBD1 (5 bases). Trimming took off 3 bases at V and 3 bases at J, with 8 bases between the two ends. The CDR3 contains 13 residues. The germline V gene encodes CDR1 SEHNR and CDR2 FQNEAQ (reference sequence). This chain's CDR3 is CASSLKTDTEAFF. CDR3 nucleotide sequence: TGTGCCAGCAGCTTGAAGACAGACACTGAAGCTTTCTTT.

The chain employs TRBV11-3 and TRBJ1-1; 7 nucleotides line up with TRBD1. This CDR3 is built from 14 residues. The V and J ends lost 1 base and 1 base, in that order; junction bases with no gene match: 0. The germline CDR1 and CDR2 sequences are SGHNT and YENEEA. The CDR3 spells CASSLGQGNTEAFF. DNA of the CDR3: TGTGCCAGCAGCTTAGGACAGGGGAACACTGAAGCTTTCTTT.

The chain joins TRBV7-9 to TRBJ2-1; TRBD2 matches at 7 bases. Germline lookup yields CDR1 SEHNR and CDR2 FQNEAQ (reference sequence). The CDR3 runs to 14 residues. J gave up 8 bases and V 1 base, and 5 bases lay outside the gene matches. DNA for the CDR3: TGTGCCAGCAGCTTAGGGACTAGTATTGATGAGCAGTTCTTC. It specifies CASSLGTSIDEQFF.

CDR3 nucleotides: TGTGCCAGCAGCTTTCCCTCGTGGTCTGGGGACCTCAATGAGCAGTTCTTC. Its protein is CASSFPSWSGDLNEQFF. The gene calls are TRBV11-3 and TRBJ2-1; D is perhaps TRBD1 or TRBD2 (5 bases each). The V gene lost 3 bases and the J gene lost 6 bases, with 21 bases spanning the gap. The CDR3 is 17 amino acids. Looked up from germline, CDR1 is SGHNT and CDR2 is YENEEA.

The rearrangement joins TRBV10-3 to TRBJ1-2; 8 positions match TRBD1. V was pared by 5 bases and J by 6 bases, with 5 bases of the junction left unmatched. The CDR3 loop spans 13 amino acids. Germline-derived CDR1 and CDR2 are ENHRY and SYGVKD. CDR3: CAISKQGEHGYTF. The DNA for the CDR3 is TGTGCCATCAGTAAACAGGGGGAACATGGCTACACCTTC.

This chain connects TRBV15 to TRBJ2-3; 11 bases fit TRBD2. The CDR3 length is 16 residues. Trimming took 5 bases from V and 2 from J; bases not matched to a gene: 6. The germline V gene has CDR1 LNHNV and CDR2 YYDKDF (reference sequence). The chain's CDR3 is CATSRSGGAFTDTQYF. Written as DNA, the CDR3 is TGTGCCACCAGCCGTAGCGGGGGGGCTTTCACAGATACGCAGTATTTT.